Following are 9 T cell receptor delta chains from one sample sequenced in a study of gamma-delta chains in newborns, infants, children. TCRdb repeated clone calling on the reads with CATT. The table includes 15,000 or so delta-chain clones, 7.3% detected once. Sequencing input: blood. The receptors stem from a child who was a newborn, infant or young child, either healthy, febrile or measles-vaccinated (not recorded which).

This clone counts as medium-sized. The same CDR3 also results from other DNA sequences found in this sample. The J gene is TRDJ3, the V gene TRDV2; TRDD3 might be the D (6 bases). The CDR3 has 17 amino acids. The germline V and J ends were trimmed by 0 bases and 1 base, with 9 bases remaining between them. Germline assignment: CDR1 GEAIGNYY and CDR2 EKD. CDR3 bases: TGTGCCTGTGACACCGTACTGGGATCCTGGGACACCCGACAGATGTTTTTC. Translated: CACDTVLGSWDTRQMFF.

This clone occurred a few times. Distinct nucleotide sequences in the sample also encode this CDR3. The chain carries TRDV2 and TRDJ3, with 10 positions matching TRDD3. CDR1 GEAIGNYY and CDR2 EKD come from the germline V gene. The CDR3 is 19 residues long. The trim removed 3 bases at V and 0 bases at J, leaving 7 bases unmatched. CDR3: CACDVLGDPSSWDTRQMFF. The CDR3 coding sequence is TGTGCCTGTGACGTACTGGGGGATCCTAGCTCCTGGGACACCCGACAGATGTTTTTC.

This chain uses TRDV2 with TRDJ3; 11 bases match TRDD3. V dropped 0 bases and J dropped 8; count of bases not matched to a gene: 5. The CDR3 consists of 17 residues. The V gene's germline CDR1 is GEAIGNYY and CDR2 EKD. CDR3 sequence: CACDTWGIREYTRQMFF. CDR3 DNA: TGTGCCTGTGACACCTGGGGGATACGGGAGTACACCCGACAGATGTTTTTC.

Only a few counts were recorded for this clone. The sample carries other DNA sequences with the same CDR3. V and J are TRDV2 and TRDJ3, with 13 bases fitting TRDD3. V lost 3 bases and J lost 0; bases outside the gene matches: 7. Germline V gene data show CDR1 as GEAIGNYY and CDR2 as EKD. The CDR3 runs 20 residues. The CDR3 DNA reads as TGTGCCTGTGACCCCGTACTGGGGGATACGCACTCCTGGGACACCCGACAGATGTTTTTC. This encodes CACDPVLGDTHSWDTRQMFF.

This chain links TRDV2 with TRDJ3; 7 bases align to TRDD3. This CDR3 comprises 17 residues. Trimming removed 0 bases from V and 2 bases from J; junction bases left unmatched: 3. Germline-derived CDR1 and CDR2 are GEAIGNYY and EKD. Written as DNA, the CDR3 is TGTGCCTGTGACACCGCCTGGGGGCCCTGGGACACCCGACAGATGTTTTTC. As protein: CACDTAWGPWDTRQMFF.

By frequency in the sample, this clone is medium-sized. The chain couples TRDV2 to TRDJ3; 10 positions match TRDD3. The V gene end was trimmed by 2 bases and the J gene end by 3 bases; junction bases not matched to a gene: 3. The CDR3 has 17 residues. Germline assignment: CDR1 GEAIGNYY and CDR2 EKD. The chain's CDR3 is CACDILGDRWDTRQMFF. DNA for the CDR3: TGTGCCTGTGACATACTGGGGGATCGCTGGGACACCCGACAGATGTTTTTC.

This clone is labeled as medium-sized. The chain couples TRDV2 to TRDJ1; 8 nucleotides line up with TRDD3. Germline lookup yields CDR1 GEAIGNYY and CDR2 EKD. The CDR3 is 13 amino acids. Trimming removed 2 bases from V and 8 bases from J; junction bases left unmatched: 6. DNA of the CDR3: TGTGCCTGTGACAGACTGGGGGGAGAAAAACTCATCTTT. The encoded protein is CACDRLGGEKLIF.

The chain recombines TRDV2 with TRDJ3; 9 bases are shared with TRDD3. V shed 3 bases, J shed 3 bases, and the junction held 11 bases outside the gene matches. Germline V CDR1 and CDR2: GEAIGNYY, EKD. This CDR3 contains 19 residues. Here the CDR3 DNA reads TGTGCCTGTGACCTCGTCTCTGGGGGATGTGGCTGGGACACCCGACAGATGTTTTTC. Its protein product is CACDLVSGGCGWDTRQMFF.

In its sample, this clone was seen a few times. This rearrangement joins TRDV2 to TRDJ3; the match to TRDD3 covers 11 bases. CDR3 length equals 19 residues. V trimming: 1 base; J trimming: 0 bases; junction bases outside the gene matches: 4. Germline values: CDR1 GEAIGNYY, CDR2 EKD. The CDR3 DNA is TGTGCCTGTGACACACTGGGGGATAAGGACTCCTGGGACACCCGACAGATGTTTTTC. Protein sequence: CACDTLGDKDSWDTRQMFF.